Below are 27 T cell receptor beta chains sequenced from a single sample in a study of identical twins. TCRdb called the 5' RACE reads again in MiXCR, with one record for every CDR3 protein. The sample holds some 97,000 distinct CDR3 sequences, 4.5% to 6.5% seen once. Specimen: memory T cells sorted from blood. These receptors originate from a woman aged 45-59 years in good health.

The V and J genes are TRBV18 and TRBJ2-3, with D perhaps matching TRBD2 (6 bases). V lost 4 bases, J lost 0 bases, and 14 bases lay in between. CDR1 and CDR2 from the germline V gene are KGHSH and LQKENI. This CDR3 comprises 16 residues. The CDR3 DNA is TGTGCCAGCTCACGGACGGGAGCTCTAAGCACAGATACGCAGTATTTT. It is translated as CASSRTGALSTDTQYF.

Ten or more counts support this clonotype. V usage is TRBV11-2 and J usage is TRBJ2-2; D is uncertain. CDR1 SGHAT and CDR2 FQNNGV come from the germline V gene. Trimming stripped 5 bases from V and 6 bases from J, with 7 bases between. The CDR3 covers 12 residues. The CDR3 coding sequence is TGTGCCAGCAGCCTAGGCCCCGGGGAGCTGTTTTTT. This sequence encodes CASSLGPGELFF. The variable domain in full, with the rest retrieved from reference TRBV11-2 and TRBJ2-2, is EAGVAQSPRYKIIEKRQSVAFWCNPISGHATLYWYQQILGQGPKLLIQFQNNGVVDDSQLPKDRFSAERLKGVDSTLKIQPAKLEDSAVYLCASSLGPGELFFGEGSRLTVL.

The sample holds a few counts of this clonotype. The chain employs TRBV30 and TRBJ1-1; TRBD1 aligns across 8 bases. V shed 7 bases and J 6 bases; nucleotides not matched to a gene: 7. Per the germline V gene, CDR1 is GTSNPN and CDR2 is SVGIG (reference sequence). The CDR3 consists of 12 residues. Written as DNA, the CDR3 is TGTGCCTCCAAACAGGGGGAGGCTGAAGCTTTCTTT. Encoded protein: CASKQGEAEAFF.

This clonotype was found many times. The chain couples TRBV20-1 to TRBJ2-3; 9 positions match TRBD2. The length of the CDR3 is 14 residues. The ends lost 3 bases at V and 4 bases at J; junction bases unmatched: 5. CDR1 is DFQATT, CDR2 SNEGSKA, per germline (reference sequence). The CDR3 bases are TGCAGTGCTAGTTCCGGACTAGCGTCAGATACGCAGTATTTT. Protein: CSASSGLASDTQYF.

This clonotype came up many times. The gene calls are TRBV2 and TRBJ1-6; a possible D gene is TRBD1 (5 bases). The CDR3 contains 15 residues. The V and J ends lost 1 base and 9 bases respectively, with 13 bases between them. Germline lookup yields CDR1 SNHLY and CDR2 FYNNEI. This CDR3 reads CASSEGSTVGSPLHF. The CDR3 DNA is TGTGCCAGCAGTGAAGGTTCGACAGTGGGTTCACCCCTCCACTTT.

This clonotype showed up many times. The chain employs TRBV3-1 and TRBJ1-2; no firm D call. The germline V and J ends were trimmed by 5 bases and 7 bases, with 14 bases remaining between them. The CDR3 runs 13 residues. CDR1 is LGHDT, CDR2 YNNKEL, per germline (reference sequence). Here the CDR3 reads CASSKDLVGGYTF. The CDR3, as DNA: TGTGCCAGCAGCAAGGACCTGGTCGGTGGCTACACCTTC.

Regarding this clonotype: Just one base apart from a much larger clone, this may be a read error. The CDR3 coding sequence is TGTGCCAGCAGTGAATCCCGAAAGGGTGTATTTTTC. It codes for CASSESRKGVFF. The rearrangement uses TRBV6-1 and TRBJ2-7, with D unclear. This CDR3 has 12 residues. Looked up from germline, CDR1 is MNHNS and CDR2 is SASEGT.

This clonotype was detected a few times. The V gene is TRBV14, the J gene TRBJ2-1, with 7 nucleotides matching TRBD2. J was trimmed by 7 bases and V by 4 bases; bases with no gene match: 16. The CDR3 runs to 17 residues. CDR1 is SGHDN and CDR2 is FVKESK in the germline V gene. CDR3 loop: CASSRGMGGTRGNEQFF. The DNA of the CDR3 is TGTGCCAGCAGCCGCGGGATGGGTGGGACGCGGGGGAATGAGCAGTTCTTC.

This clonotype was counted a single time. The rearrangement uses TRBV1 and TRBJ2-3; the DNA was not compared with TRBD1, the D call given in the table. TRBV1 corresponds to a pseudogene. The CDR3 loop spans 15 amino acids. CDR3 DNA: TGCACCAGCAGCCGGGACAGGGTAACCACAGATACGCAGTATTTT. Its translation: CTSSRDRVTTDTQYF.

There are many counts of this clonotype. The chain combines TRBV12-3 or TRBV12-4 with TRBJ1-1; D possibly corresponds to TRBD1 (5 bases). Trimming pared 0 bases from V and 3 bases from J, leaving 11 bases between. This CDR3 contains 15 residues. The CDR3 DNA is TGTGCCAGCAGTTTAGCGGCGGAAGGGGACACTGAAGCTTTCTTT. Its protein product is CASSLAAEGDTEAFF.

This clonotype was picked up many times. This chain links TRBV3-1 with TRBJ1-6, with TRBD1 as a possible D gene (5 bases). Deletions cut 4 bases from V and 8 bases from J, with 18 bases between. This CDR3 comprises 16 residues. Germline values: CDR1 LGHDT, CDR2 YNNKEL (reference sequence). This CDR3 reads CASSPAGLGGDSPLHF. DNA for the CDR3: TGTGCCAGCAGCCCCGCGGGGTTGGGAGGGGATTCACCCCTCCACTTT. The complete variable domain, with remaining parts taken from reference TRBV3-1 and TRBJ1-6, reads DTAVSQTPKYLVTQMGNDKSIKCEQNLGHDTMYWYKQDSKKFLKIMFSYNNKELIINETVPNRFSPKSPDKAHLNLHINSLELGDSAVYFCASSPAGLGGDSPLHFGNGTRLTVT.

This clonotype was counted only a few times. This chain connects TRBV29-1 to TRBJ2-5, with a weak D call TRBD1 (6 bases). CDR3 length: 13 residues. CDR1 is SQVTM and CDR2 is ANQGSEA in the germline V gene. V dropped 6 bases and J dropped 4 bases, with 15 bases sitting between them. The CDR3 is CSVDTQGRETQYF. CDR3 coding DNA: TGCAGCGTAGATACTCAGGGGCGAGAGACCCAGTACTTC.

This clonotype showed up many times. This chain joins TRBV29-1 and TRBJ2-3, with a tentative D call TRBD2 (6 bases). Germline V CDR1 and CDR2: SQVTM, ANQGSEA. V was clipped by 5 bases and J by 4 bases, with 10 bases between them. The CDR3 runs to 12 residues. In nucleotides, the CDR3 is TGCAGCGTTAAGGAGGGAGCAGATACGCAGTATTTT. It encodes CSVKEGADTQYF.

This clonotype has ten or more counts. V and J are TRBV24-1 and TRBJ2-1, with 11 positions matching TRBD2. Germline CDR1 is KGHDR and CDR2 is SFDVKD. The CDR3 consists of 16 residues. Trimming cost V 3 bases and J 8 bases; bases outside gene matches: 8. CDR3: CATSDRTSGSFHEQFF. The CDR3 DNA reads TGTGCCACCAGTGATCGTACTAGCGGGAGTTTTCATGAGCAGTTCTTC.

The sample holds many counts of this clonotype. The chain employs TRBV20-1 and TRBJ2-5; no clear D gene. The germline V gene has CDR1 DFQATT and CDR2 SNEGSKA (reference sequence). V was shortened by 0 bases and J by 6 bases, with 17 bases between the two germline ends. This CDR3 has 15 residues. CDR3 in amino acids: CSAREAVTVGKTQYF. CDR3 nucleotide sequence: TGCAGTGCTAGAGAGGCGGTCACGGTGGGAAAGACCCAGTACTTC.

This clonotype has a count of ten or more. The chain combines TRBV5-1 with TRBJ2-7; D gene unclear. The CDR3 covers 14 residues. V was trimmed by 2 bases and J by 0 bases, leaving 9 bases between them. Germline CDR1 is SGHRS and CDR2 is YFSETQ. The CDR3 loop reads CASSFEAHSYEQYF. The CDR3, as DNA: TGCGCCAGCAGCTTTGAGGCGCACTCCTACGAGCAGTACTTC.

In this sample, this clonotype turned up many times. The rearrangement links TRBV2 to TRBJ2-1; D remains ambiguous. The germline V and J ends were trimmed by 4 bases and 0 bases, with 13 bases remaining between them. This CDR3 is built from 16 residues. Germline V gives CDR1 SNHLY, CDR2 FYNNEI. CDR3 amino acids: CASSVPDTSSYNEQFF. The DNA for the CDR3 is TGTGCCAGCAGTGTCCCCGACACGAGCTCCTACAATGAGCAGTTCTTC.

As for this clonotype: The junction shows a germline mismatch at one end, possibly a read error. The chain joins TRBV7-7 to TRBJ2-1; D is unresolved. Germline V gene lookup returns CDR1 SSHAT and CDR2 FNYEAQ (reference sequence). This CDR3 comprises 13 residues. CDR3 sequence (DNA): TGTGCTAGCAGCTTAGGGCAGCACAATGAGCAGTTCTTC. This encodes CASSLGQHNEQFF.

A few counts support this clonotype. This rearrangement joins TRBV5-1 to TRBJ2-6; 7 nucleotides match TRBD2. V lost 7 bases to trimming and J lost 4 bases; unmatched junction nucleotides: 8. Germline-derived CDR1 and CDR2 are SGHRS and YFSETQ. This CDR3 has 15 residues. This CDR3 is CASRGGGSGANVLTF. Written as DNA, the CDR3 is TGCGCCAGCCGCGGCGGGGGATCCGGGGCCAACGTCCTGACTTTC.

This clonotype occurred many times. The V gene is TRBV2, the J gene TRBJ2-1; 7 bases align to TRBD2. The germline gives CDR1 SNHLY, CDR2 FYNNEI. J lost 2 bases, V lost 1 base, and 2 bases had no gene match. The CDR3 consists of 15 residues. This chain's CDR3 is CASSEEAGAYNEQFF. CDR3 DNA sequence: TGTGCCAGCAGTGAAGAGGCGGGAGCCTACAATGAGCAGTTCTTC.

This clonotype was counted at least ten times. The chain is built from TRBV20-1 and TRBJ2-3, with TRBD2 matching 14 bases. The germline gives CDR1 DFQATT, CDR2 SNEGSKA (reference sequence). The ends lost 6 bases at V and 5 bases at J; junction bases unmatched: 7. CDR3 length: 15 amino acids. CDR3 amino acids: CSAATTSGRVDTQYF. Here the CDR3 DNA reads TGCAGTGCGGCGACGACTAGCGGGAGGGTAGATACGCAGTATTTT.

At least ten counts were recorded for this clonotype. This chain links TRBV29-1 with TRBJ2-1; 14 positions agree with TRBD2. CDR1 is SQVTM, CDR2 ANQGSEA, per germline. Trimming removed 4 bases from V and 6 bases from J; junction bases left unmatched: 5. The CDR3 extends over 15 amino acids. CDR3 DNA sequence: TGCAGCGTTGGACTAGCGGGAGGGATAATCAATGAGCAGTTCTTC. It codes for CSVGLAGGIINEQFF.

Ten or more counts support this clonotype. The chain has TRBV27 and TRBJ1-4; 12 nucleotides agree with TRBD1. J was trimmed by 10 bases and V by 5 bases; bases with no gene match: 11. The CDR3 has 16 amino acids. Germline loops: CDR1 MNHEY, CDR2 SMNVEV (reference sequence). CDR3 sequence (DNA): TGTGCCAGCAGTCGACTACCGGGACAGGGGGCAGGAAAACTGTTTTTT. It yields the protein CASSRLPGQGAGKLFF.

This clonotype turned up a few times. The CDR3 reads CASSLERGLAGYNEQFF. The CDR3 DNA reads TGTGCCAGCAGCTTAGAAAGGGGACTAGCGGGATACAATGAGCAGTTCTTC. The chain combines TRBV11-3 with TRBJ2-1; 13 positions agree with TRBD2. The CDR3 runs 17 residues. The V segment lost 0 bases and the J segment 4 bases; nucleotides outside the gene matches: 3. Germline V lookup: CDR1 SGHNT, CDR2 YENEEA.

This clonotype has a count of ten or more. This CDR3 reads CASSLLRTSGYNEQFF. DNA of the CDR3: TGTGCCAGCAGTTTGCTGCGGACTAGTGGGTACAATGAGCAGTTCTTC. The gene calls are TRBV12-3 or TRBV12-4 and TRBJ2-1, with TRBD2 identical over 7 bases. The V segment lost 3 bases and the J segment 4 bases; nucleotides outside the gene matches: 9. The CDR3 is 16 residues long.

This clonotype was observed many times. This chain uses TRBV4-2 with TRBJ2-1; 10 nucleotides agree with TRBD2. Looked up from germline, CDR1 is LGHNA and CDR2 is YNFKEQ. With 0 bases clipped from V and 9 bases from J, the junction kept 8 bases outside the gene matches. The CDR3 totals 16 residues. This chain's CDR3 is CASSQDVAGGSGEQFF. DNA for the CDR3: TGTGCCAGCAGCCAAGATGTAGCGGGAGGTTCGGGTGAGCAGTTCTTC.

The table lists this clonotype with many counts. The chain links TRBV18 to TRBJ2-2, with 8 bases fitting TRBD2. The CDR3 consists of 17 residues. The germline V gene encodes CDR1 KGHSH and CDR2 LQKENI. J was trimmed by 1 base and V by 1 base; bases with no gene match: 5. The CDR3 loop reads CASSPQMLAGNTGELFF. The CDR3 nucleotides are TGTGCCAGCTCACCACAGATGCTAGCGGGGAACACCGGGGAGCTGTTTTTT.